These 27 T cell receptor beta chains came from one sample sequenced in a study of blood T cell repertoires in COVID-19. Sequenced by immunoSEQ multiplex PCR; TCRdb stores in-frame clones only, minus some. This sample carries around 200,000 clones, less than 90% of them seen once, and the ten largest clones take approximately 2.7%. What was sequenced was PBMCs or T cells enriched from blood (not recorded which). The receptors come from a woman between 25 and 40 years old who had recovered from COVID-19.

V usage is TRBV27 and J usage is TRBJ2-3; D is uncertain. From germline, CDR1 is MNHEY and CDR2 SMNVEV (reference sequence). The CDR3 is made up of 14 amino acids. The V end was cut by 1 base, the J end by 2 bases, with 7 bases between. Here the CDR3 DNA reads TGTGCCAGCAGTTTATTGGTAGCCACAGATACGCAGTATTTT. It specifies CASSLLVATDTQYF.

The chain links TRBV4-3 to TRBJ1-3; TRBD1 might be the D (6 bases). There are 15 residues in the CDR3. Looked up from germline, CDR1 is LGHNA and CDR2 is YSLEER. Trimming cost V 4 bases and J 2 bases, with 12 bases left between them. The CDR3 sequence: CASSPTPGAGNTIYF. The CDR3 coding sequence is TGCGCCAGCAGCCCCACCCCAGGGGCTGGAAACACCATATATTTT.

The chain recombines TRBV6-5 with TRBJ1-5; 7 positions match TRBD1. The V gene's germline CDR1 is MNHEY and CDR2 SVGAGI. J gave up 2 bases and V 6 bases, and 7 bases lay outside the gene matches. CDR3 length: 15 residues. CDR3 coding DNA: TGTGCCAGCAGAAGGACAGGCTGGGGCAATCAGCCCCAGCATTTT. Translating gives CASRRTGWGNQPQHF.

In its sample, this clone was seen once. The chain recombines TRBV3-1 (or the pseudogene TRBV3-2) with TRBJ1-3; the match to TRBD1 covers 9 bases. The V gene end was trimmed by 4 bases and the J gene end by 2 bases; junction bases not matched to a gene: 3. The length of the CDR3 is 15 residues. Per germline, CDR1 LGHDT and CDR2 YNNKEL (reference sequence). The CDR3 bases are TGTGCCAGCAGCCCGACAGGGGGTACTGGAAACACCATATATTTT. Translating gives CASSPTGGTGNTIYF.

The chain joins TRBV7-9 to TRBJ1-2; maybe TRBD1 (6 bases). With 1 base removed from V and 6 bases from J, the gap between germline ends came to 9 bases. The CDR3 covers 13 residues. Germline assignment: CDR1 SEHNR and CDR2 FQNEAQ (reference sequence). This CDR3 is CASSLEGVDGYTF. For the CDR3, the DNA is TGTGCCAGCAGCTTAGAGGGGGTGGATGGCTACACCTTC. The full variable domain, rest sourced from reference TRBV7-9 and TRBJ1-2, is DTGVSQNPRHKITKRGQNVTFRCDPISEHNRLYWYRQTLGQGPEFLTYFQNEAQLEKSRLLSDRFSAERPKGSFSTLEIQRTEQGDSAMYLCASSLEGVDGYTFGSGTRLTVV.

V gene TRBV5-1 combines with J gene TRBJ2-3, with a weak D call TRBD1 (6 bases). The CDR3 spans 15 residues. Trimming cost V 2 bases and J 5 bases, with 15 bases left between them. Per the germline V gene, CDR1 is SGHRS and CDR2 is YFSETQ. The CDR3 coding sequence is TGCGCCAGCAGCTTAGATGCCAGGGGTGTAGATACGCAGTATTTT. Translation: CASSLDARGVDTQYF.

The chain has TRBV6-1 and TRBJ1-2; D is unresolved. V lost 1 base, J lost 1 base, and 10 bases lay in between. From germline, CDR1 is MNHNS and CDR2 SASEGT. This CDR3 region has 15 residues. The CDR3 loop is CASSEGGNYNYGYTF. The CDR3 DNA is TGTGCCAGCAGTGAAGGAGGGAATTATAACTATGGCTACACCTTC.

This chain links TRBV18 with TRBJ1-2, with 11 nucleotides matching TRBD1. In germline, CDR1 is KGHSH, CDR2 LQKENI. The CDR3 has 15 residues. V shed 3 bases and J 3 bases; nucleotides not matched to a gene: 3. The DNA of the CDR3 is TGTGCCAGCTCACCCCCGGACAGGGGGCACTATGGCTACACCTTC. Its protein product is CASSPPDRGHYGYTF.

CDR3 bases: TGTGCCAGCAGCTTTGGGCCGCAATTCTCTGGAAACACCATATATTTT. Protein sequence: CASSFGPQFSGNTIYF. The genes are TRBV11-1 and TRBJ1-3; D is ambiguous. There are 16 residues in the CDR3. In germline, CDR1 is SGHAT, CDR2 FQDESV (reference sequence). With 3 bases removed from V and 0 bases from J, the gap between germline ends came to 12 bases. The full variable domain, rest sourced from reference TRBV11-1 and TRBJ1-3, is EAEVAQSPRYKITEKSQAVAFWCDPISGHATLYWYRQILGQGPELLVQFQDESVVDDSQLPKDRFSAERLKGVDSTLKIQPAELGDSAMYLCASSFGPQFSGNTIYFGEGSWLTVV.

This clone was seen a handful of times. The rearrangement joins TRBV4-3 to TRBJ1-5; D remains ambiguous. The V and J ends lost 1 base and 1 base respectively, with 8 bases between them. CDR1 and CDR2 from the germline V gene are LGHNA and YSLEER. This CDR3 is built from 15 residues. The DNA of the CDR3 is TGCGCCAGCAGCCAAGCGCCGGGGAGCAATCAGCCCCAGCATTTT. This translates into CASSQAPGSNQPQHF.

The rearrangement links TRBV7-8 to TRBJ2-5; 8 nucleotides line up with TRBD1. The V segment lost 5 bases and the J segment 1 base; nucleotides outside the gene matches: 9. Germline CDR1 reads SGHVS; CDR2 reads FQNEAQ. This CDR3 comprises 16 residues. The CDR3 DNA reads as TGTGCCAGCAGCCCAACGGACAGGGACTCCCAAGAGACCCAGTACTTC. It encodes CASSPTDRDSQETQYF.

The chain combines TRBV6-1 with TRBJ1-1; a weak D match, TRBD1 (6 bases). CDR3 length: 15 residues. Per germline, CDR1 MNHNS and CDR2 SASEGT. V lost 2 bases and J 5 bases, leaving 15 bases between the germline ends. CDR3 DNA sequence: TGTGCCAGCAGTGAACGGTGGGGGGGGCGGACTGAAGCTTTCTTT. Amino acids: CASSERWGGRTEAFF.

The CDR3 loop reads CAISQGSVEEKLFF. The CDR3 DNA reads as TGTGCCATCAGCCAGGGAAGTGTTGAGGAAAAACTGTTTTTT. The chain recombines TRBV10-3 with TRBJ1-4; D perhaps matches TRBD1 (5 bases). Germline CDR1 is ENHRY and CDR2 is SYGVKD. CDR3 length: 14 amino acids. V was trimmed by 6 bases and J by 8 bases, leaving 16 bases between them.

The chain recombines TRBV6-5 with TRBJ1-1; D remains ambiguous. V dropped 5 bases and J dropped 7 bases, with 20 bases sitting between them. There are 15 residues in the CDR3. Germline assignment: CDR1 MNHEY and CDR2 SVGAGI. CDR3 nucleotide sequence: TGTGCCAGCAGTAAACAAGATCCGGGGTCATATGAAGCTTTCTTT. Its protein product is CASSKQDPGSYEAFF.

The chain combines TRBV7-8 with TRBJ1-2, with D unresolved. V shed 1 base and J shed 0 bases, with 12 bases lying between them. The length of the CDR3 is 16 residues. The germline V gene encodes CDR1 SGHVS and CDR2 FQNEAQ. The CDR3 protein is CASSLGSEEANYGYTF. As DNA, the CDR3 is TGTGCCAGCAGCTTAGGGTCCGAGGAGGCTAACTATGGCTACACCTTC.

This chain connects TRBV19 to TRBJ1-5; D remains ambiguous. Per the germline V gene, CDR1 is LNHDA and CDR2 is SQIVND (reference sequence). This CDR3 comprises 17 residues. V was clipped by 1 base and J by 2 bases, with 15 bases between them. The CDR3 loop is CASSIGLLGSGNQPQHF. CDR3 coding DNA: TGTGCCAGTAGTATAGGCTTACTGGGGAGTGGCAATCAGCCCCAGCATTTT. Using reference TRBV19 and TRBJ1-5 for the parts outside the CDR3, the full variable domain is DGGITQSPKYLFRKEGQNVTLSCEQNLNHDAMYWYRQDPGQGLRLIYYSQIVNDFQKGDIAEGYSVSREKKESFPLTVTSAQKNPTAFYLCASSIGLLGSGNQPQHFGDGTRLSIL.

The rearrangement links TRBV11-2 to TRBJ2-7, with 11 bases matching TRBD1. This CDR3 region has 16 residues. The ends lost 1 base at V and 3 bases at J; junction bases unmatched: 5. Germline CDR1 reads SGHAT; CDR2 reads FQNNGV. CDR3 protein: CASSLVLGQGDYEQYF. CDR3 in DNA: TGTGCCAGCAGCTTAGTGCTGGGACAGGGGGACTACGAGCAGTACTTC.

This clone was seen a single time. V and J are TRBV7-9 and TRBJ2-3; 11 bases map to TRBD2. Losses at the gene ends were 6 bases for V and 6 bases for J; bases not matched to a gene: 2. The CDR3 is 13 amino acids. Germline V gene lookup returns CDR1 SEHNR and CDR2 FQNEAQ (reference sequence). The chain's CDR3 is CASSWTSGDTQYF. For the CDR3, the DNA is TGTGCCAGCAGTTGGACTAGCGGGGATACGCAGTATTTT.

The V call is TRBV14, the J call TRBJ2-7; a possible D gene is TRBD1 (6 bases). Germline CDR1 and CDR2: SGHDN and FVKESK. The CDR3 loop spans 16 amino acids. V was cut by 1 base and J by 7 bases, with 20 bases left in between. The DNA of the CDR3 is TGTGCCAGCAGCCAAGCCCTCGGGACAAGTTCATGGGAGCAGTACTTC. It encodes CASSQALGTSSWEQYF. The full variable domain, rest sourced from reference TRBV14 and TRBJ2-7, is EAGVTQFPSHSVIEKGQTVTLRCDPISGHDNLYWYRRVMGKEIKFLLHFVKESKQDESGMPNNRFLAERTGGTYSTLKVQPAELEDSGVYFCASSQALGTSSWEQYFGPGTRLTVT.

The count of this clone is one. This sequence joins TRBV19 and TRBJ1-4, with 7 bases matching TRBD1. V gave up 8 bases and J gave up 8 bases; unmatched junction bases: 11. The CDR3 is 14 amino acids. Germline V lookup: CDR1 LNHDA, CDR2 SQIVND (reference sequence). The CDR3 bases are TGTGCCAGTGGGGGGACAGAAGGGCGAGAAAAACTGTTTTTT. Translated, it gives CASGGTEGREKLFF. Full variable domain (outside the CDR3, taken from reference TRBV19 and TRBJ1-4): DGGITQSPKYLFRKEGQNVTLSCEQNLNHDAMYWYRQDPGQGLRLIYYSQIVNDFQKGDIAEGYSVSREKKESFPLTVTSAQKNPTAFYLCASGGTEGREKLFFGSGTQLSVL.

The chain couples TRBV4-1 to TRBJ2-1, with 10 bases lining up with TRBD1. V was clipped by 2 bases and J by 4 bases; unmatched bases: 5. Germline CDR1 reads MGHRA; CDR2 reads YSYEKL. This CDR3 is built from 16 residues. CDR3 sequence reads: CASSQSDRGRYNEQFF. CDR3 in DNA: TGCGCCAGCAGCCAATCGGACAGGGGGAGATACAATGAGCAGTTCTTC.

The CDR3 DNA sequence: TGTGCCAGTAGTATTTACCGGGACACGAACACTGAAGCTTTCTTT. Protein sequence: CASSIYRDTNTEAFF. The V call is TRBV19, the J call TRBJ1-1, with D possibly being TRBD1 (6 bases). CDR1 and CDR2 (germline): LNHDA, SQIVND (reference sequence). This CDR3 region has 15 residues. The V end lost 3 bases, the J end lost 1 base, and 12 bases lay between the germline ends.

The count of this clone is one. This chain joins TRBV5-4 and TRBJ2-5, with 10 bases that match TRBD2. V lost 4 bases, J lost 5 bases, and 5 bases stayed unmatched. This CDR3 contains 14 residues. From germline, CDR1 is SGHNT and CDR2 YYREEE (reference sequence). The CDR3 nucleotides are TGTGCCAGCAGCCTAGCGGGGGTTTCGGAGACCCAGTACTTC. Translation gives CASSLAGVSETQYF.

The V call is TRBV11-3, the J call TRBJ2-3; tentatively, D is TRBD2 (5 bases). Trimming stripped 5 bases from V and 1 base from J, with 7 bases between. Germline V gives CDR1 SGHNT, CDR2 YENEEA. CDR3 length: 13 residues. DNA for the CDR3: TGTGCCAGCAGCCGGCGGGGCACAGATACGCAGTATTTT. This encodes CASSRRGTDTQYF.

This chain links TRBV7-3 with TRBJ2-1; the match to TRBD1 covers 9 bases. The germline CDR1 and CDR2 sequences are SGHTA and FQGTGA. The CDR3 loop spans 15 amino acids. V was clipped by 4 bases and J by 5 bases; unmatched bases: 6. CDR3 in DNA: TGTGCCAGCAGCTCTGACCGGGACAGGGACAATGAGCAGTTCTTC. Translated, it gives CASSSDRDRDNEQFF.

The sample holds one count of this clone. The V and J genes are TRBV5-1 and TRBJ2-7, with 9 bases that match TRBD2. Looked up from germline, CDR1 is SGHRS and CDR2 is YFSETQ. V was pared by 5 bases and J by 0 bases, with 6 bases of the junction left unmatched. The CDR3 length is 15 residues. The CDR3 coding sequence is TGCGCCAGCAGTTCCCTAGCGGGGTCCTCCTACGAGCAGTACTTC. Its translation: CASSSLAGSSYEQYF. The full variable domain, rest sourced from reference TRBV5-1 and TRBJ2-7, is KAGVTQTPRYLIKTRGQQVTLSCSPISGHRSVSWYQQTPGQGLQFLFEYFSETQRNKGNFPGRFSGRQFSNSRSEMNVSTLELGDSALYLCASSSLAGSSYEQYFGPGTRLTVT.

The gene calls are TRBV5-4 and TRBJ1-1; TRBD1 might be the D (6 bases). The CDR3 totals 12 residues. The germline V gene encodes CDR1 SGHNT and CDR2 YYREEE (reference sequence). The V and J ends lost 2 bases and 5 bases respectively, with 7 bases between them. The CDR3 is CASSLQGTEAFF. DNA for the CDR3: TGTGCCAGCAGCTTACAGGGTACTGAAGCTTTCTTT.